One sample yielded the 7 T cell receptor beta chains listed below, sequenced in a study of T cell responses to AZD1222 COVID-19 vaccine. Data came from immunoSEQ multiplex PCR; TCRdb stores just in-frame clones and leaves some out. The sample consists of roughly 180,000 clones, about 89% of them appearing once. The specimen was peripheral blood, collected 28 days after the second AZD1222 dose. Receptors originate from an adult who received the AZD1222 COVID-19 vaccine.

J is TRBJ2-7 and V is TRBV18; 7 nucleotides match TRBD2. J was trimmed by 6 bases and V by 4 bases; bases with no gene match: 0. This CDR3 is 11 amino acids long. In germline, CDR1 is KGHSH, CDR2 LQKENI. CDR3 residues: CASSRGGEQYF. The CDR3, as DNA: TGTGCCAGCTCACGGGGGGGCGAGCAGTACTTC.

This chain uses TRBV6-5 with TRBJ1-1; no reliable D call. This CDR3 has 13 amino acids. The germline CDR1 and CDR2 sequences are MNHEY and SVGAGI. The V gene lost 6 bases and the J gene lost 1 base, with 9 bases spanning the gap. The CDR3 here is CASSTNRNTEAFF. In DNA, the CDR3 is TGTGCCAGCAGCACAAACAGGAACACTGAAGCTTTCTTT.

This clone has just one count. V usage is TRBV2 and J usage is TRBJ1-5, with 8 nucleotides matching TRBD1. The CDR3 runs 15 residues. Germline CDR1 and CDR2: SNHLY and FYNNEI. The trim removed 6 bases at V and 5 bases at J, leaving 9 bases unmatched. This CDR3 reads CASRENDRGDQPQHF. Written as DNA, the CDR3 is TGTGCCAGCAGAGAGAATGACAGGGGAGATCAGCCCCAGCATTTT. Combining the CDR3 with reference TRBV2 and TRBJ1-5 gives the whole variable domain EPEVTQTPSHQVTQMGQEVILRCVPISNHLYFYWYRQILGQKVEFLVSFYNNEISEKSEIFDDQFSVERPDGSNFTLKIRSTKLEDSAMYFCASRENDRGDQPQHFGDGTRLSIL.

As DNA, the CDR3 is TGTGCCAGCAGTTACCGATGGGACGGGAATTCACCCCTCCACTTT. This gives the protein CASSYRWDGNSPLHF. The V call is TRBV6-5, the J call TRBJ1-6, with a tentative D call TRBD1 (5 bases). CDR3 size: 15 residues. Germline lookup yields CDR1 MNHEY and CDR2 SVGAGI. Trimming removed 2 bases at V and 7 bases at J, with 12 bases between.

The V and J genes are TRBV2 and TRBJ2-1, with D uncertain. From germline, CDR1 is SNHLY and CDR2 FYNNEI. Trimming shortened V by 3 bases and J by 0 bases, and 9 bases separated the two germline ends. The CDR3 is 15 residues long. The CDR3 DNA reads as TGTGCCAGCAGTGACCTGTTTTTCTCCTACAATGAGCAGTTCTTC. Encoded protein: CASSDLFFSYNEQFF.

This clone showed up just once. The chain has TRBV4-2 and TRBJ1-2; a weak D match, TRBD1 (6 bases). From germline, CDR1 is LGHNA and CDR2 YNFKEQ. V lost 1 base, J lost 4 bases, and 19 bases lay in between. This CDR3 is built from 17 residues. CDR3: CASSQARGGGGVYGYTF. The CDR3 nucleotides are TGTGCCAGCAGCCAAGCCCGAGGGGGGGGCGGGGTCTATGGCTACACCTTC.

V gene TRBV4-2 combines with J gene TRBJ2-3, with 13 bases identical to TRBD2. The CDR3 has 18 residues. After removal of 0 bases from V and 6 bases from J, the junction contained 9 bases not matched to a gene. Germline V gene sequence: CDR1 LGHNA, CDR2 YNFKEQ. CDR3 amino acids: CASSQDGRLAGGRDTQYF. The CDR3 DNA sequence: TGTGCCAGCAGCCAAGATGGGCGACTAGCGGGGGGTAGGGATACGCAGTATTTT.